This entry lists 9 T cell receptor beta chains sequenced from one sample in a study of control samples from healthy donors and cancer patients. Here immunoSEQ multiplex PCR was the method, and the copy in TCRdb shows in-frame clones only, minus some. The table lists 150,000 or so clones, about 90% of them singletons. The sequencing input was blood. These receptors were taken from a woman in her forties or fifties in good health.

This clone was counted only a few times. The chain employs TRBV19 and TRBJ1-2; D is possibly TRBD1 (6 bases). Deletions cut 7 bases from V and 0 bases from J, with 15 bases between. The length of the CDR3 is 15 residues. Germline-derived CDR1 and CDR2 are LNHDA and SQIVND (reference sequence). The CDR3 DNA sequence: TGTGCCAGTACCGAAATGACAGGTACTAACTATGGCTACACCTTC. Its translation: CASTEMTGTNYGYTF. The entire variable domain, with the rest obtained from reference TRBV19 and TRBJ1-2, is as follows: DGGITQSPKYLFRKEGQNVTLSCEQNLNHDAMYWYRQDPGQGLRLIYYSQIVNDFQKGDIAEGYSVSREKKESFPLTVTSAQKNPTAFYLCASTEMTGTNYGYTFGSGTRLTVV.

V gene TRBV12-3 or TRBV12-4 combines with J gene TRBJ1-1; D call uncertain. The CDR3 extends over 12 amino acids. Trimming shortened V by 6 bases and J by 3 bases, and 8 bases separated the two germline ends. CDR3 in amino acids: CASRKLHTEAFF. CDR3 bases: TGTGCCAGCAGAAAGCTTCACACTGAAGCTTTCTTT.

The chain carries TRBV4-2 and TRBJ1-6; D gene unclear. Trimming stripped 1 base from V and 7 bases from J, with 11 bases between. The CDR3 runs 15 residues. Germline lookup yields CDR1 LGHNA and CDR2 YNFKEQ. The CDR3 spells CASSQARQVNSPLHF. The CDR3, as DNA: TGTGCCAGCAGCCAAGCCAGGCAGGTCAATTCACCCCTCCACTTT.

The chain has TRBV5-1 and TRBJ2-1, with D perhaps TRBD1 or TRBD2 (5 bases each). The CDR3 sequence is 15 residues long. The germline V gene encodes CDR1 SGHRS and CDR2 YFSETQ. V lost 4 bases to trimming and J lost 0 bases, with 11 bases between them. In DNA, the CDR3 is TGCGCCAGCAGCGTGTGGGGGAGCTCCTACAATGAGCAGTTCTTC. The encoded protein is CASSVWGSSYNEQFF.

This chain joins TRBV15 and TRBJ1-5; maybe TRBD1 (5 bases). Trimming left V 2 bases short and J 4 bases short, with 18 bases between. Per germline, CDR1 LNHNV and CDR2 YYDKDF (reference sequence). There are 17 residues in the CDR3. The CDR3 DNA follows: TGTGCCACCAGCAGACAGGGCTCCTCTTACCTGAATCAGCCCCAGCATTTT. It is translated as CATSRQGSSYLNQPQHF.

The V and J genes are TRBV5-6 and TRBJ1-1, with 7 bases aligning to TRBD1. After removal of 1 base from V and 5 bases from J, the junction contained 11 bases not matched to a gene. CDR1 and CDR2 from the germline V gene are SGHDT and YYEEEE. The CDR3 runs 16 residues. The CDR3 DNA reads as TGTGCCAGCAGCTTGTGGGGACAGCCTAAGGGGACTGAAGCTTTCTTT. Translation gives CASSLWGQPKGTEAFF.

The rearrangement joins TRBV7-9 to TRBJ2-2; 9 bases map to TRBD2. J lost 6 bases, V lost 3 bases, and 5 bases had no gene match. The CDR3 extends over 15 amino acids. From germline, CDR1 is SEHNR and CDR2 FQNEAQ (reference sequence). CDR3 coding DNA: TGTGCCAGCAGCTTTAGTAGCGGGAGTTCCGGGGAGCTGTTTTTT. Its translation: CASSFSSGSSGELFF.

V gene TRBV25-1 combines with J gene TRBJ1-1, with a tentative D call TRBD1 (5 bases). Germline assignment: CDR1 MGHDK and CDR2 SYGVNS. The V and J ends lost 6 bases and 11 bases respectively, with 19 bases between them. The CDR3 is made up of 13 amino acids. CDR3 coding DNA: TGTGCCAGCAGGAAGACAGACTTGGGATGGGCTTTCTTT. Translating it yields CASRKTDLGWAFF.

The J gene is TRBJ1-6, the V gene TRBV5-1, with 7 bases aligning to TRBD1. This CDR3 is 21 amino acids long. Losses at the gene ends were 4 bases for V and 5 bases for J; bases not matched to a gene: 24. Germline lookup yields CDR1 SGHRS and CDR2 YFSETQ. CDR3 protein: CASSPIPSKTGTNDDNSPLHF. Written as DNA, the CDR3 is TGCGCCAGCAGCCCGATTCCTTCCAAGACAGGGACTAACGACGATAATTCACCCCTCCACTTT.